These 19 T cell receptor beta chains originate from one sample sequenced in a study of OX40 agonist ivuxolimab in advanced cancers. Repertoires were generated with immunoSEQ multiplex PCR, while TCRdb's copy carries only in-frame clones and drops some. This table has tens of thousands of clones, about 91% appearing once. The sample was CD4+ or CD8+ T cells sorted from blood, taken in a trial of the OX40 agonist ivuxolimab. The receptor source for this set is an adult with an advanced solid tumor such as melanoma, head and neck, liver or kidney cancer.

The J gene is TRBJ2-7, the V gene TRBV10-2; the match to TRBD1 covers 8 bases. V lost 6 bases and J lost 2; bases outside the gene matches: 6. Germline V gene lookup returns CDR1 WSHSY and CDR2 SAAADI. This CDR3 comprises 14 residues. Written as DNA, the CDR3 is TGCGCCAGCAGGAAAGACAGGGGCCCCTACGAGCAGTACTTC. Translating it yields CASRKDRGPYEQYF.

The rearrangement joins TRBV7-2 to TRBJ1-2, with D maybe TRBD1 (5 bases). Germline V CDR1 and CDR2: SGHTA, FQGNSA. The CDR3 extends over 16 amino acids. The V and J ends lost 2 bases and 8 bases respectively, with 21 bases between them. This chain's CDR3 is CASSLSGFGSLGGYTF. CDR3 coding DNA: TGTGCCAGCAGCTTATCAGGGTTCGGCTCACTCGGCGGCTACACCTTC.

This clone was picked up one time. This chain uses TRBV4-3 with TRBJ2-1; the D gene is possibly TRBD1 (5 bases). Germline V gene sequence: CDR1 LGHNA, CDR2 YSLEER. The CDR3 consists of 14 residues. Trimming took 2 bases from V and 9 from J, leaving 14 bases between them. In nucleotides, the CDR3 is TGCGCCAGCAGCCAACAGGTTACCACAGGTGAGCAGTTCTTC. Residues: CASSQQVTTGEQFF.

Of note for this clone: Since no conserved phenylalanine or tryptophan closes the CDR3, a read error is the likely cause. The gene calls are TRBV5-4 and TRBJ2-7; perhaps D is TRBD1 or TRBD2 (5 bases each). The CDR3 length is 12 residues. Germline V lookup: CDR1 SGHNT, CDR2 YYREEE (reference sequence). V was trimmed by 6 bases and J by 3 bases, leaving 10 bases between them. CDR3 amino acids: CASTRDGYEQYL. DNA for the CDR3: TGTGCCAGCACCCGGGACGGCTACGAGCAGTACCTC.

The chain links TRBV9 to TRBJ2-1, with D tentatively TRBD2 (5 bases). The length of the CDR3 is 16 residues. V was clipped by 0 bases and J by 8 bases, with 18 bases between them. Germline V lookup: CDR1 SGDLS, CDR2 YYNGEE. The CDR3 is CASSVAGSRGLDEQFF. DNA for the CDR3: TGTGCCAGCAGCGTAGCTGGGTCCCGCGGGTTAGATGAGCAGTTCTTC.

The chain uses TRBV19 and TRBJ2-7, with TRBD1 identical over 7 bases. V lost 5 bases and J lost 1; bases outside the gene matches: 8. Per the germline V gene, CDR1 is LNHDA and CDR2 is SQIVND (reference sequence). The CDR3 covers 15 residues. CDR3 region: CASSPAAGGSYEQYF. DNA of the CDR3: TGTGCCAGTAGTCCTGCTGCAGGGGGATCCTACGAGCAGTACTTC.

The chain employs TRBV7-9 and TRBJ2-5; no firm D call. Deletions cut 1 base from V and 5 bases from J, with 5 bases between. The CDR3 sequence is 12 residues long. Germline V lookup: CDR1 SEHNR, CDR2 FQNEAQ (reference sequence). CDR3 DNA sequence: TGTGCCAGCAGCTTAGACGGGGAGACCCAGTACTTC. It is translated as CASSLDGETQYF.

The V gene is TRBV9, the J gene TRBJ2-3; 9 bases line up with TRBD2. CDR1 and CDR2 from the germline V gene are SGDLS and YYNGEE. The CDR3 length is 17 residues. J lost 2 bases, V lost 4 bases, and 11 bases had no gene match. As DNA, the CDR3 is TGTGCCAGCAGCCGATCAGGACTAGCGAGTTTCACAGATACGCAGTATTTT. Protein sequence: CASSRSGLASFTDTQYF.

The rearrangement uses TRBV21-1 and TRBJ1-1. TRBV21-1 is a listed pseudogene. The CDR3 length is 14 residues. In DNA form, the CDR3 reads TGTGCCAGCAGCAAACGCCGAGCGAACACTGAAGCTTTCTTT. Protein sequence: CASSKRRANTEAFF.

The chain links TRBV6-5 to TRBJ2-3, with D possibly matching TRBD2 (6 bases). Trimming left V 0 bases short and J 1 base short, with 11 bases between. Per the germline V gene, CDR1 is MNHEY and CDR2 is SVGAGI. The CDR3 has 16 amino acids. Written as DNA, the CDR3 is TGTGCCAGCAGTTACTCGTCTAGCGTCGGCACAGATACGCAGTATTTT. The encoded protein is CASSYSSSVGTDTQYF.

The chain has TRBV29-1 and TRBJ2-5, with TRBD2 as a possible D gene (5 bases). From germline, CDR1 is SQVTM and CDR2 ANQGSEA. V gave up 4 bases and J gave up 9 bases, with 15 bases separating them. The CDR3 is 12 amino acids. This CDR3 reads CSVGERRAAQYF. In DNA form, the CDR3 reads TGCAGCGTTGGGGAACGGCGGGCTGCCCAGTACTTC.

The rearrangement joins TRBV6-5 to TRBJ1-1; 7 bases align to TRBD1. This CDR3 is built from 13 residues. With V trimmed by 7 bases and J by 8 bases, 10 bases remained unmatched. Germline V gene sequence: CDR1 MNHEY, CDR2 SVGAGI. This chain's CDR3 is CASNKQGNREAFF. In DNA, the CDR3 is TGTGCCAGCAACAAACAGGGGAATAGAGAAGCTTTCTTT.

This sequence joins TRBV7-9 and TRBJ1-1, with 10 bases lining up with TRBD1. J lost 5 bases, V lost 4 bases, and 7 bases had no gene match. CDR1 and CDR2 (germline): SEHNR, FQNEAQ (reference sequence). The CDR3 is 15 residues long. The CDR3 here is CASSSNDRGRTEAFF. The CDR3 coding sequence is TGTGCCAGCAGCTCAAACGACAGGGGGCGGACTGAAGCTTTCTTT.

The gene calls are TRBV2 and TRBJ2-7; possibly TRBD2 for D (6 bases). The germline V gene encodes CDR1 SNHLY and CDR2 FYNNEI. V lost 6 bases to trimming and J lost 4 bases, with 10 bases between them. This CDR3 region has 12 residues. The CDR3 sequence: CASRTGVYEQYF. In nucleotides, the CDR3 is TGTGCCAGCAGGACGGGAGTTTACGAGCAGTACTTC.

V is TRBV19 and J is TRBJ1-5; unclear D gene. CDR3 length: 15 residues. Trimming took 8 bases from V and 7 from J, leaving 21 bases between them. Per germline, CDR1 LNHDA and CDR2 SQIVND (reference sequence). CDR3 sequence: CASLPKGQNGQPQHF. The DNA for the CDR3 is TGTGCCAGTCTCCCAAAAGGGCAGAATGGCCAGCCCCAGCATTTT.

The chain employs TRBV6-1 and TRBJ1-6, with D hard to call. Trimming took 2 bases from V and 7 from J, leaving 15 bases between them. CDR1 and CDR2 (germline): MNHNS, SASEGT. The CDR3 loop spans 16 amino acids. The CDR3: CASSEQRVVPNSPLHF. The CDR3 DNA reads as TGTGCCAGCAGTGAACAAAGGGTAGTTCCGAATTCACCCCTCCACTTT.

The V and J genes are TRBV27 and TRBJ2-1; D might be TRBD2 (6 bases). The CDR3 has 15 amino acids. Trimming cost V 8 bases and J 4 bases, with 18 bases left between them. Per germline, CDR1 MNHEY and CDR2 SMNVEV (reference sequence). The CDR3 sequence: CASRAGLNGYNEQFF. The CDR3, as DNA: TGTGCCAGCCGAGCGGGCCTCAATGGGTACAATGAGCAGTTCTTC.

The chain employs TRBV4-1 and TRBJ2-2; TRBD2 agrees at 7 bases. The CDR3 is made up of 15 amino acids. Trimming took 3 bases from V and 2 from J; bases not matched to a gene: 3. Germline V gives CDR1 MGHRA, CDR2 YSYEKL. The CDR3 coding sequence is TGCGCCAGCAGCCAGACTAGCCGCAACACCGGGGAGCTGTTTTTT. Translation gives CASSQTSRNTGELFF.

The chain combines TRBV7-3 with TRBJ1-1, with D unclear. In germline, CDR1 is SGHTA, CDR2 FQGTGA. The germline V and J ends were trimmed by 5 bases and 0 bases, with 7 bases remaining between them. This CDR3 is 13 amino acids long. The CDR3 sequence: CASSKDMNTEAFF. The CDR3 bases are TGTGCCAGCAGCAAAGACATGAACACTGAAGCTTTCTTT.